The 29 T cell receptor beta chains listed next were all sequenced from one sample in a study of spatial heterogeneity in lung cancer. Each CDR3 protein gets one entry after TCRdb re-called the 5' RACE reads with MiXCR. The sample shows about 92,000 distinct CDR3 sequences, approximately 12% of them seen only once. Time point indicated: sample taken at primary tumor resection. The sample consisted of PBMCs, taken at surgery. The receptors originated from a male donor with early-stage non-small cell lung cancer.

The rearrangement joins TRBV7-2 to TRBJ1-5; TRBD1 might be the D (5 bases). CDR1 is SGHTA, CDR2 FQGNSA, per germline. Trimming shortened V by 1 base and J by 6 bases, and 10 bases separated the two germline ends. The length of the CDR3 is 14 residues. The CDR3 reads CASSLVSGGQPQHF. The CDR3 bases are TGTGCCAGCAGCTTAGTATCGGGGGGTCAGCCCCAGCATTTT.

This clonotype was counted ten times or more. This rearrangement joins TRBV20-1 to TRBJ2-5; D possibly uses TRBD1 or TRBD2 (5 bases each). Between the trimmed V and J ends, which lost 0 bases and 4 bases, there was a span of 12 bases. The CDR3 is made up of 14 amino acids. Germline lookup yields CDR1 DFQATT and CDR2 SNEGSKA (reference sequence). CDR3 sequence (DNA): TGCAGTGCTAGAGATCTGGGGACCCGAGAGACCCAGTACTTC. Its protein is CSARDLGTRETQYF.

As regards this clonotype: A read error is possible here, since a much larger clone lies one base away. The rearrangement joins TRBV11-2 to TRBJ2-7; unclear D gene. This CDR3 spans 11 amino acids. Trimming took off 4 bases at V and 6 bases at J, with 7 bases between the two ends. Germline loops: CDR1 SGHAT, CDR2 FQNNGV. The CDR3 DNA is TGTGCCAGCAGCTCAGTTTCCGAGCAGTACTTC. As protein: CASSSVSEQYF.

Points on this clonotype: A read error is likely, as this CDR3 ends without the conserved phenylalanine or tryptophan. The limits of the CDR3 on the DNA are not certain, so only TCRdb's listed CDR3 is given. V gene TRBV10-3 combines with J gene TRBJ1-1; the D segment call TRBD1 is taken from the table without a DNA check. The CDR3 totals 10 residues, both ends included. CDR1 is ENHRY, CDR2 SYGVKD, per germline. The CDR3 region is CAISESGTGV.

The V call is TRBV27, the J call TRBJ2-2; 11 bases are shared with TRBD2. The junction had 8 bases not matched to a gene; V was cut back by 0 bases and J by 5 bases. CDR3 size: 18 residues. Germline CDR1 is MNHEY and CDR2 is SMNVEV (reference sequence). CDR3 sequence: CASSLSLLAGARTGELFF. DNA for the CDR3: TGTGCCAGCAGTTTATCCTTACTAGCGGGAGCTAGAACCGGGGAGCTGTTTTTT.

J is TRBJ2-2 and V is TRBV7-2; D gene unclear. CDR3 size: 14 residues. Trimming took off 2 bases at V and 1 base at J, with 5 bases between the two ends. Germline V CDR1 and CDR2: SGHTA, FQGNSA. Here the CDR3 reads CASSLMGNTGELFF. The CDR3 coding sequence is TGTGCCAGCAGCTTAATGGGGAACACCGGGGAGCTGTTTTTT. Using reference TRBV7-2 and TRBJ2-2 for the parts outside the CDR3, the full variable domain is GAGVSQSPSNKVTEKGKDVELRCDPISGHTALYWYRQSLGQGLEFLIYFQGNSAPDKSGLPSDRFSAERTGGSVSTLTIQRTQQEDSAVYLCASSLMGNTGELFFGEGSRLTVL.

This clonotype was seen more than once but under ten times. The chain uses TRBV20-1 and TRBJ1-2; D gene ambiguous. The ends were cut back, 5 bases at V and 4 bases at J, with 17 bases in the middle. The CDR3 is 14 amino acids. CDR1 and CDR2 (germline): DFQATT, SNEGSKA (reference sequence). CDR3 residues: CSAVGSDKGYGYTF. In DNA, the CDR3 is TGCAGTGCTGTCGGGTCTGACAAGGGCTATGGCTACACCTTC.

CDR3 region: CASNRRNSGANVLTF. CDR3 DNA: TGTGCCAGCAACCGGAGGAACTCTGGGGCCAACGTCCTGACTTTC. The chain is built from TRBV12-3 or TRBV12-4 and TRBJ2-6; D may be TRBD2 (5 bases). The CDR3 runs 15 residues. V dropped 7 bases and J dropped 0 bases, with 10 bases sitting between them.

This clonotype has a handful of counts. The rearrangement uses TRBV9 and TRBJ2-7; TRBD1 or TRBD2 may be the D gene (5 bases each). The CDR3 loop spans 14 amino acids. Germline V CDR1 and CDR2: SGDLS, YYNGEE. V lost 4 bases to trimming and J lost 1 base, with 12 bases between them. CDR3 protein: CASSPLWGSYEQYF. Written as DNA, the CDR3 is TGTGCCAGCAGCCCACTGTGGGGGTCCTACGAGCAGTACTTC.

This clonotype was seen ten or more times. The chain is built from TRBV25-1 and TRBJ1-6; D is perhaps TRBD1 (5 bases). From germline, CDR1 is MGHDK and CDR2 SYGVNS. There are 17 residues in the CDR3. V was trimmed by 5 bases and J by 5 bases, leaving 19 bases between them. CDR3 residues: CASSPWGAEPHNSPLHF. The CDR3 DNA sequence: TGTGCCAGCAGTCCCTGGGGCGCCGAACCCCATAATTCACCCCTCCACTTT.

This clonotype was observed many times. This chain joins TRBV15 and TRBJ1-2; TRBD1 matches at 7 bases. The CDR3 runs to 15 residues. Germline V gene data show CDR1 as LNHNV and CDR2 as YYDKDF (reference sequence). The V and J ends lost 0 bases and 4 bases, in that order; junction bases with no gene match: 5. The CDR3 loop is CATSRDIDRAYGYTF. CDR3 DNA sequence: TGTGCCACCAGCAGAGACATTGACAGGGCCTATGGCTACACCTTC.

The chain couples TRBV27 to TRBJ1-1; D is unclear. Germline CDR1 is MNHEY and CDR2 is SMNVEV (reference sequence). The CDR3 has 15 residues. V dropped 6 bases and J dropped 0 bases, with 14 bases sitting between them. The CDR3 reads CASSPSRGMNTEAFF. CDR3 DNA: TGTGCCAGCAGCCCTTCTCGGGGAATGAACACTGAAGCTTTCTTT.

This clonotype was found many times. V is TRBV7-3 and J is TRBJ1-1; D remains unclear. V lost 0 bases to trimming and J lost 1 base, with 9 bases between them. This CDR3 has 15 amino acids. CDR1 SGHTA and CDR2 FQGTGA come from the germline V gene. The DNA for the CDR3 is TGTGCCAGCAGCTTAACCCCGGACCGGAACACTGAAGCTTTCTTT. Amino acid sequence: CASSLTPDRNTEAFF.

The genes are TRBV5-6 and TRBJ2-4; 14 positions match TRBD2. Germline CDR1 and CDR2: SGHDT and YYEEEE. The CDR3 covers 17 residues. The V segment lost 4 bases and the J segment 2 bases; nucleotides outside the gene matches: 5. The CDR3 DNA follows: TGTGCCAGCAGCCCGCGGACTAGCGGGAGGACCAAAAACATTCAGTACTTC. This translates into CASSPRTSGRTKNIQYF.

The chain combines TRBV7-8 with TRBJ2-5; D ambiguous. This CDR3 contains 13 residues. Germline lookup yields CDR1 SGHVS and CDR2 FQNEAQ. V lost 1 base and J lost 5, with 8 bases in between. The CDR3 here is CASSLGGSETQYF. The CDR3 nucleotides are TGTGCCAGCAGCTTAGGAGGCTCGGAGACCCAGTACTTC.

This clonotype occurred a few times. V and J are TRBV29-1 and TRBJ2-7; the D call may be TRBD1 or TRBD2 (6 bases each). The ends were cut back, 8 bases at V and 2 bases at J, with 19 bases in the middle. CDR3 length: 14 residues. Germline V gene lookup returns CDR1 SQVTM and CDR2 ANQGSEA. The CDR3 protein is CSPPGEVEPYEQYF. The CDR3, as DNA: TGCAGCCCCCCAGGGGAGGTGGAGCCCTACGAGCAGTACTTC.

There are a few counts of this clonotype. V gene TRBV4-2 combines with J gene TRBJ2-7; TRBD2 aligns across 10 bases. The germline CDR1 and CDR2 sequences are LGHNA and YNFKEQ. After removal of 5 bases from V and 3 bases from J, the junction contained 10 bases not matched to a gene. This CDR3 comprises 16 residues. CDR3 amino acids: CASSLDASGSYYEQYF. CDR3 sequence (DNA): TGTGCCAGCAGCTTAGATGCTAGCGGGAGCTACTACGAGCAGTACTTC.

This clonotype has just a few counts. V gene TRBV4-3 combines with J gene TRBJ2-7; maybe TRBD1 (6 bases). The CDR3 is 15 residues long. CDR1 and CDR2 from the germline V gene are LGHNA and YSLEER. Deletions cut 0 bases from V and 7 bases from J, with 16 bases between. DNA for the CDR3: TGCGCCAGCAGCCAAGAAAGGTGGGGGCTTGGGGAGCAGTACTTC. It translates to CASSQERWGLGEQYF.

This clonotype was picked up a small number of times. V usage is TRBV29-1 and J usage is TRBJ1-2; D call uncertain. The V end was cut by 0 bases, the J end by 7 bases, with 3 bases between. CDR3 length: 10 residues. Germline CDR1 SQVTM, CDR2 ANQGSEA. In DNA form, the CDR3 reads TGCAGCGTTGAAGAAGTTGGCTACACCTTC. Protein sequence: CSVEEVGYTF.

This clonotype was observed a handful of times. DNA of the CDR3: TGCGCCAGCAGCGATACAGGGAGCTCCTACGAGCAGTACTTC. Translated: CASSDTGSSYEQYF. V is TRBV5-1 and J is TRBJ2-7; D is perhaps TRBD1 (6 bases). V lost 4 bases, J lost 0 bases, and 11 bases lay in between. This CDR3 spans 14 amino acids. Germline V gives CDR1 SGHRS, CDR2 YFSETQ.

This clonotype was counted between two and nine times. J is TRBJ2-7 and V is TRBV28; 10 positions match TRBD2. Germline V gene lookup returns CDR1 MDHEN and CDR2 SYDVKM. The ends lost 5 bases at V and 5 bases at J; junction bases unmatched: 6. This CDR3 is built from 14 residues. CDR3 in amino acids: CASSGGLAIHEQYF. The CDR3 DNA reads as TGTGCCAGCAGTGGGGGACTAGCGATACACGAGCAGTACTTC.

In this sample, this clonotype turned up a few times. This chain links TRBV6-2 or TRBV6-3 with TRBJ2-7; 8 nucleotides line up with TRBD1. Trimming at V came to 5 bases and at J to 9 bases, leaving 12 bases not matched to a gene. The CDR3 runs to 14 residues. Germline V CDR1 and CDR2: MNHEY, SVGEGT. The CDR3 bases are TGTGCCAGCAGTGAGAAAGGGACAGGAGTTGTGCAGTACTTC. It is translated as CASSEKGTGVVQYF.

The chain uses TRBV4-3 and TRBJ2-7, with a possible D match to TRBD2 (6 bases). This CDR3 has 16 amino acids. Between the trimmed V and J ends, which lost 1 base and 0 bases, there was a span of 13 bases. CDR1 and CDR2 (germline): LGHNA, YSLEER. Written as DNA, the CDR3 is TGCGCCAGCAGCCAAGTCCTGGGGGGTGGCTCCTACGAGCAGTACTTC. Translation gives CASSQVLGGGSYEQYF.

This clonotype occurred a few times. V gene TRBV11-2 combines with J gene TRBJ1-1; TRBD1 matches at 7 bases. The germline V gene has CDR1 SGHAT and CDR2 FQNNGV. This CDR3 region has 12 residues. The ends lost 8 bases at V and 1 base at J; junction bases unmatched: 1. Written as DNA, the CDR3 is TGTGCCAGCGACAGGGAGAACACTGAAGCTTTCTTT. It is translated as CASDRENTEAFF.

Note on this clonotype: The germline gene is not matched at one end of the junction; a read error may be the cause. The chain joins TRBV27 to TRBJ2-1; 8 positions agree with TRBD1. Germline V lookup: CDR1 MNHEY, CDR2 SMNVEV (reference sequence). The CDR3 length is 15 residues. CDR3 region: CASSLGDRPYNEEFF. CDR3 sequence (DNA): TGTGCCAGCAGTTTAGGGGACAGGCCCTACAATGAGGAGTTCTTC.

This clonotype was counted between two and nine times. The V and J genes are TRBV7-8 and TRBJ1-4; D is perhaps TRBD1 (6 bases). Germline CDR1 SGHVS, CDR2 FQNEAQ. Trimming shortened V by 0 bases and J by 1 base, and 12 bases separated the two germline ends. The CDR3 is 17 residues long. The CDR3 sequence is CASSLAAGARTNEKLFF. The DNA for the CDR3 is TGTGCCAGCAGCTTAGCAGCGGGGGCGCGAACTAATGAAAAACTGTTTTTT. Combining the CDR3 with reference TRBV7-8 and TRBJ1-4 gives the whole variable domain GAGVSQSPRYKVAKRGQDVALRCDPISGHVSLFWYQQALGQGPEFLTYFQNEAQLDKSGLPSDRFFAERPEGSVSTLKIQRTQQEDSAVYLCASSLAAGARTNEKLFFGSGTQLSVL.

This clonotype was detected only a few times. The V and J genes are TRBV5-1 and TRBJ2-2; D uncertain. This CDR3 contains 15 residues. Germline-derived CDR1 and CDR2 are SGHRS and YFSETQ. The V end lost 0 bases, the J end lost 1 base, and 7 bases lay between the germline ends. The DNA for the CDR3 is TGCGCCAGCAGCTTGGGACCTGGGAACACCGGGGAGCTGTTTTTT. Its protein product is CASSLGPGNTGELFF.

Ten or more counts support this clonotype. The chain links TRBV9 to TRBJ2-3; 13 nucleotides agree with TRBD2. Trimming cost V 4 bases and J 4 bases; bases outside gene matches: 0. CDR3 length equals 14 residues. CDR1 and CDR2 from the germline V gene are SGDLS and YYNGEE. The CDR3: CASSTSGRADTQYF. CDR3 bases: TGTGCCAGCAGCACTAGCGGGAGGGCAGATACGCAGTATTTT.

This clonotype was detected a few times. V usage is TRBV2 and J usage is TRBJ1-5; 8 bases match TRBD1. The germline V gene encodes CDR1 SNHLY and CDR2 FYNNEI. The J segment lost 5 bases and the V segment lost 1 base, leaving 4 bases of the junction unmatched. This CDR3 has 15 amino acids. CDR3 sequence: CASSEGGQDHQPQHF. CDR3 DNA: TGTGCCAGCAGTGAAGGGGGACAGGACCATCAGCCCCAGCATTTT.